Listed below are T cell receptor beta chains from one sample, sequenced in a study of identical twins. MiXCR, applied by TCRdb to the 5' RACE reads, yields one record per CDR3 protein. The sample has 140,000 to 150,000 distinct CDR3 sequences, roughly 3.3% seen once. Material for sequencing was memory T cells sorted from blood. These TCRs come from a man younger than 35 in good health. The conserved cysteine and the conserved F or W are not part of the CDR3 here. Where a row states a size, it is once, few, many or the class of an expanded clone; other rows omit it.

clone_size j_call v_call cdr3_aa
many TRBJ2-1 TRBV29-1 SVGLAGAGYNEQF
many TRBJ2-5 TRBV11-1 ASRGPGVETQY
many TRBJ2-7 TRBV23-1 ATLARGGYEQY
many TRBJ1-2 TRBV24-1 ATESGTHYGYT
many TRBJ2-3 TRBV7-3 ASSLSTPGLAGVGRASDTQY
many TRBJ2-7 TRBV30 AWRAGQGGFYEQY
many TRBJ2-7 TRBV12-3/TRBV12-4 ASSLYRGDYEQY
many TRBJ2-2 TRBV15 ATSRESGTHTGELF
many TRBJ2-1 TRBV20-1 SARVQAAPYNEQF
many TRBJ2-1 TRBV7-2 ASSFGTSRRNEQF
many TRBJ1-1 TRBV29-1 SATAYSRGTEAF
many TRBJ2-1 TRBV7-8 ASSLATGGFNEQF
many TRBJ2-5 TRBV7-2 ASSGEAGVRETQY
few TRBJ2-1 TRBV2 ASSVDRLNNEQF
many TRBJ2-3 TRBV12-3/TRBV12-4 ASSRGGSTDTQY
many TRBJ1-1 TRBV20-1 SAQGDREAF
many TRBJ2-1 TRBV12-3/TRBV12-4 ASSSPGTSGSSYNEQF
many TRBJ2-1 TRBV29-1 SAWAGTSYNEQF
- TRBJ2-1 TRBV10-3 AIMEGAYNEQF
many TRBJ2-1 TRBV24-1 ATSDPTSGPYNEQF
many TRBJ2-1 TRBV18 ASSPQRNRATEQF
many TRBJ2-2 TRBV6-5 ASSYGRMSTGELF
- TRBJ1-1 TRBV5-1 ASSLGEARTEAF
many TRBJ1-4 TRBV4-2 ASSPGGVGEKLF
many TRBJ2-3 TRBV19 ASQGTDTQY
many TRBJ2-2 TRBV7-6 ASGLDRVGGELF
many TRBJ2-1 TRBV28 ASSSMGLGVSSYNEQF
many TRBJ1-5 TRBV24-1 ATSYTGNQPQH
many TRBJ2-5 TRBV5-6 ASSLYQVGRETQY
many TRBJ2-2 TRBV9 ASSVGFANTGELF
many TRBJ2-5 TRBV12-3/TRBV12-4 ASSVAGGETQY
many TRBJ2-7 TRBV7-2 ASRTTAGGNEQY
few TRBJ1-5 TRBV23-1 ASSHRVNQPQH
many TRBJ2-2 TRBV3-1 ASSQDGRRIGNTGELF
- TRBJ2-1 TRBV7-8 ASSLRLAMGYNEQF
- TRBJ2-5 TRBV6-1 ASSVWGLIQETQY
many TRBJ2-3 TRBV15 ATTWSGDSTDTQY
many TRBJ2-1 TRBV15 ATSTLLAGGLGSNEQF
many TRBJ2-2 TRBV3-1 ASSHDRGVLNTGELF
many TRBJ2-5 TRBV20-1 SARDGGSLETQY
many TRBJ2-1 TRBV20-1 SALAGGSYNEQF
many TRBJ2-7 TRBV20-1 SAGALAGLSYEQY
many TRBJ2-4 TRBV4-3 ASSRRWEGPENIQY
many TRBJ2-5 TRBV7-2 ASSLDWGQETQY
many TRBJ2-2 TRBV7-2 ASKLQVWDTGELF
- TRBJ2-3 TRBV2 ASREGTADTQY
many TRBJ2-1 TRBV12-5 ASSEQF
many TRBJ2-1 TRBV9 ASSYNRGGLGDNEQF
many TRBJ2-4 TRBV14 ASSQARDSFQY
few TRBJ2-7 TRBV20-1 SASSGSFTVEQY
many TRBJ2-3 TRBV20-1 SAIGRAGTDTQY
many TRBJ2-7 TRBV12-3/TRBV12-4 ASSGAYEQY
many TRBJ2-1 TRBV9 ASSVVGRSYNEQF
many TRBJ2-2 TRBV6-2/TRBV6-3 ASSPGTKNMNTGELF
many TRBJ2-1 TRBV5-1 ASSLVGRTYNEQF